A selection of T cell receptor beta chains follows, all from one sample in a study of blood T cell repertoires in COVID-19. Measured with immunoSEQ multiplex PCR; TCRdb has only the in-frame clones, and not every one. Altogether about 160,000 clones are present, around 82% being singletons, with the ten largest covering 6%. Material: PBMCs or T cells enriched from blood (not recorded which). These receptors originate from a man aged 35-49 years who had recovered from COVID-19. Both conserved end residues are part of each CDR3. Fields, in order: clone size, J gene, V gene, D gene, CDR3 DNA, CDR3 protein. The D gene is left open where the match is weak. Some rows have no size entry. The others give once, few or many, or a class for an expanded clone.

- | TRBJ1-1 | TRBV9 | - | TGTGCCAGCAGCATCCGGTTCAACACTGAAGCTTTCTTT | CASSIRFNTEAFF
- | TRBJ1-2 | TRBV6-5 | TRBD1 | TGTGCCAGCATCATCCCCGGGACAGGGACCTATGGCTACACCTTC | CASIIPGTGTYGYTF
- | TRBJ1-1 | TRBV24-1 | - | TGTGCCACCTCGGTCGCGGGGAATGCTGAAGCTTTCTTT | CATSVAGNAEAFF
once | TRBJ2-1 | TRBV15 | TRBD2 | TGTGCCACCAGCAGGGTATGGGCGGGGGGGCCTGATGAGCAGTTCTTC | CATSRVWAGGPDEQFF
- | TRBJ1-5 | TRBV11-3 | - | TGTGCCAGCAGCGCCGGGGAACGGTATTGGAGCAATCAGCCCCAGCATTTT | CASSAGERYWSNQPQHF
- | TRBJ1-2 | TRBV10-3 | - | TGTGCCATCAGCCCGGGTGACTATGGCTACACCTTC | CAISPGDYGYTF
- | TRBJ1-2 | TRBV5-1 | - | TGCGCCAGCAGCTTGGAATCAGCAGACAATGGCTACACCTTC | CASSLESADNGYTF
- | TRBJ2-2 | TRBV2 | - | TGTGCCAGCAGAGGCCTAGTCGCCGGGGAGCTGTTTTTT | CASRGLVAGELFF
- | TRBJ1-1 | TRBV6-5 | - | TGTGCCACCAAATTCAGGGCGGACACTGAAGCTTTCTTT | CATKFRADTEAFF
- | TRBJ2-5 | TRBV10-1 | - | TGCGCCAGCAGTGAGTCTTCTAGCGCGCTAAAAGAGACCCAGTACTTC | CASSESSSALKETQYF
- | TRBJ2-1 | TRBV2 | - | TGTGCCAGCAGTGGATTACGGGTCGGATACAATGAGCAGTTCTTC | CASSGLRVGYNEQFF
- | TRBJ2-1 | TRBV11-2 | - | TGTGCCAGCAGCTCACGTCCAGCGGCCTCCTACAATGAGCAGTTCTTC | CASSSRPAASYNEQFF
- | TRBJ2-5 | TRBV12-3/TRBV12-4 | - | TGTGCCAGCAGTTTAGGCTCCGGGGAGACCCAGTACTTC | CASSLGSGETQYF
once | TRBJ2-7 | TRBV5-1 | TRBD1 | TGCGCCAGCAGCCGCGACAGGGATCTGGGGGAGCAGTACTTC | CASSRDRDLGEQYF
few | TRBJ2-2 | TRBV5-1 | - | TGCGCCAGCAGTATTGACAGGTCATACACCGGGGAGCTGTTTTTT | CASSIDRSYTGELFF
- | TRBJ1-1 | TRBV19 | - | TGTGCCAGTAGTATAGCTGTAGGAGGCACTGAAGCTTTCTTT | CASSIAVGGTEAFF
- | TRBJ1-2 | TRBV5-1 | - | TGCGCCAGCAGCAAGGTCCCAGGGGAGACCTATGGCTACACCTTC | CASSKVPGETYGYTF
- | TRBJ1-1 | TRBV6-5 | - | TGTGCCAGCAGCTGGGGAGGGCCCGGGGGTCAAGCTTTCTTT | CASSWGGPGGQAFF
few | TRBJ2-1 | TRBV19 | - | TGTGCCAGTACACAACAGCAAAACTCCTACAATGAGCAGTTCTTC | CASTQQQNSYNEQFF
- | TRBJ2-1 | TRBV9 | - | TGTGCCAGCAGCGTAAGCTCGAGGACCTACAATGAGCAGTTCTTC | CASSVSSRTYNEQFF
- | TRBJ1-1 | TRBV7-9 | TRBD1 | TGTGCCAGCAGGTGGGACAGAGACACTGAAGCTTTCTTT | CASRWDRDTEAFF
- | TRBJ1-2 | TRBV30 | - | TGTGCCTGGTACGGACAGTTCGTTGATGGCTACACCTTC | CAWYGQFVDGYTF
- | TRBJ1-1 | TRBV27 | - | TGTGCCAGCAGTCAGGGCTGGAAGGGAACTGAAGCTTTCTTT | CASSQGWKGTEAFF
- | TRBJ1-4 | TRBV4-1 | TRBD1 | TGCGCCAGCAGCAGACTAGTGGGGGACAGGGGGGAAAAACTGTTTTTT | CASSRLVGDRGEKLFF
- | TRBJ2-6 | TRBV6-5 | - | TGTGCCAGCAGCCCAGGGTTTTCTGGGGCCAACGTCCTGACTTTC | CASSPGFSGANVLTF
- | TRBJ1-2 | TRBV5-4 | TRBD1 | TGTGCCAGCAGCCTGGGACAGGGGGCTGGCTACACCTTC | CASSLGQGAGYTF
- | TRBJ1-4 | TRBV10-3 | - | TGTGCCATCGGCCCGGGCAGCAGGGGTGAAAAACTGTTTTTT | CAIGPGSRGEKLFF
- | TRBJ1-1 | TRBV7-2 | TRBD1 | TGTGCCAGCAGCTGGACAGGAAGAATGAAGGGGCCTGAAGCTTTCTTT | CASSWTGRMKGPEAFF
- | TRBJ1-1 | TRBV2 | - | TGTGCCAGCAGGGGGGGGAGACAGAACACTGAAGCTTTCTTT | CASRGGRQNTEAFF
- | TRBJ2-5 | TRBV30 | - | TGTGCCTGGACCGCCCCAGAGTACAGAGAGACCCAGTACTTC | CAWTAPEYRETQYF
- | TRBJ2-3 | TRBV9 | - | TGTGCCAGCAGCGTAGCGAGGGATACGCAGTATTTT | CASSVARDTQYF
- | TRBJ2-7 | TRBV6-5 | TRBD1 | TGTGCCAGCAGCCGGTTGAAAGGGGGCCACGAGCAGTACTTC | CASSRLKGGHEQYF
- | TRBJ1-1 | TRBV12-3/TRBV12-4 | - | TGTGCCAGCAGCAGGAACACTGAAGCTTTCTTT | CASSRNTEAFF
- | TRBJ2-1 | TRBV11-2 | - | TGTGCCAGCAGCTCTCTAACGTATGAGCAGTTCTTC | CASSSLTYEQFF
once | TRBJ1-1 | TRBV29-1 | - | TGCAGCGTTGAATCGTCAGGAACGAGTATGAACACTGAAGCTTTCTTT | CSVESSGTSMNTEAFF
- | TRBJ2-1 | TRBV10-3 | TRBD1 | TGTGCCATCAGTAGGGACAGGGGGGTAAATGAGCAGTTCTTC | CAISRDRGVNEQFF
- | TRBJ1-2 | TRBV4-1 | - | TGCGCCAGCAGCCCGACCATATTCGGGGAGTACTATGGCTACACCTTC | CASSPTIFGEYYGYTF
- | TRBJ2-2 | TRBV9 | - | TGTGCCAGCAGCGGAAAGGGGGAGAACACCGGGGAGCTGTTTTTT | CASSGKGENTGELFF
few | TRBJ1-2 | TRBV18 | - | TGTGCCAGCTCAACTACAGGGATGTATGGCTACACCTTC | CASSTTGMYGYTF
- | TRBJ2-1 | TRBV7-6 | TRBD2 | TGTGCCAGCAGCTTATTGGGACTAGCGGGGGTCGGGAATGAGCAGTTCTTC | CASSLLGLAGVGNEQFF
- | TRBJ1-6 | TRBV19 | TRBD1 | TGTGCCAGTAGTATCGGGACAGGGGGTTTCTATAATTCACCCCTCCACTTT | CASSIGTGGFYNSPLHF
- | TRBJ2-6 | TRBV9 | TRBD1 | TGTGCCAGCAGCGTTGACAGGGGGCGCGGCAACGTCCTGACTTTC | CASSVDRGRGNVLTF
- | TRBJ1-1 | TRBV19 | - | TGTGCCAGTAGTATTATTTCAGGGACTGAAGCTTTCTTT | CASSIISGTEAFF
- | TRBJ2-7 | TRBV27 | - | TGTGCCAGCTGTTGCGGGACAGCCTACTCCTACGAGCAGTACTTC | CASCCGTAYSYEQYF
- | TRBJ2-5 | TRBV7-3 | - | TGTGCCAGCAGCTTAGGTTTTGGGCGAGAAGAGACCCAGTACTTC | CASSLGFGREETQYF
- | TRBJ2-3 | TRBV11-2 | TRBD1 | TGTGCCAGCAGCTTAGAACAGGGGAAGGGCACAGATACGCAGTATTTT | CASSLEQGKGTDTQYF